The 10 T cell receptor beta chains presented below share a single source sample, sequenced in a study of T-cell reconstitution after alpha-beta-depleted transplantation in children. Unique molecular identifiers were incorporated during preparation of the TCRbeta library. In TCRdb, the PCR reads were re-called with MiXCR into one record per CDR3 protein. Seen here are about 370,000 distinct CDR3 sequences, around 21% observed once, and the top ten hold 3.8%. The starting material was PBMCs from the stem cell graft donor, obtained from the stem cell graft. All receptors come from a human donor who donated a stem cell graft to a child with acute myeloid leukemia.

This clonotype has only a few counts. V usage is TRBV7-9 and J usage is TRBJ2-1; the D is unclear. Germline CDR1 SEHNR, CDR2 FQNEAQ (reference sequence). The CDR3 consists of 12 residues. V was clipped by 5 bases and J by 8 bases, with 10 bases between them. CDR3 DNA sequence: TGTGCCAGCAGCCGTTGGGAAGATGAGCAGTTCTTC. Its protein is CASSRWEDEQFF.

This clonotype was detected ten times or more. This chain's CDR3 is CSVELGRPMMNTEAFF. The CDR3 nucleotides are TGCAGCGTTGAATTGGGGCGACCAATGATGAACACTGAAGCTTTCTTT. The rearrangement uses TRBV29-1 and TRBJ1-1; a possible D gene is TRBD1 (5 bases). Germline values: CDR1 SQVTM, CDR2 ANQGSEA. V dropped 2 bases and J dropped 0 bases, with 16 bases sitting between them. This CDR3 is built from 16 residues. Complete variable domain (other parts from reference TRBV29-1 and TRBJ1-1): SAVISQKPSRDICQRGTSLTIQCQVDSQVTMMFWYRQQPGQSLTLIATANQGSEATYESGFVIDKFPISRPNLTFSTLTVSNMSPEDSSIYLCSVELGRPMMNTEAFFGQGTRLTVV.

The V and J genes are TRBV2 and TRBJ2-1; 9 bases line up with TRBD2. J gave up 9 bases and V 3 bases, and 18 bases lay outside the gene matches. The CDR3 extends over 18 amino acids. Germline V lookup: CDR1 SNHLY, CDR2 FYNNEI. The CDR3 region is CASSDVSFGGRAYSEQFF. DNA of the CDR3: TGTGCCAGCAGTGATGTCTCGTTTGGCGGGAGGGCCTATAGTGAGCAGTTCTTC.

This clonotype was seen only a few times. The chain joins TRBV12-3 or TRBV12-4 to TRBJ2-1, with 8 nucleotides matching TRBD2. This CDR3 is 16 amino acids long. V lost 6 bases, J lost 0 bases, and 7 bases stayed unmatched. CDR3 nucleotide sequence: TGTGCCAGCAGCAAAACTAGCGGCAGCTCCTACAATGAGCAGTTCTTC. It is translated as CASSKTSGSSYNEQFF.

The chain has TRBV28 and TRBJ2-1; maybe TRBD2 (5 bases). CDR1 MDHEN and CDR2 SYDVKM come from the germline V gene. V was pared by 4 bases and J by 8 bases, with 15 bases between. The CDR3 sequence is 14 residues long. This CDR3 reads CASSSRLAGDEQFF. CDR3 bases: TGTGCCAGCAGTTCGAGGCTAGCTGGGGATGAGCAGTTCTTC. Full variable domain (outside the CDR3, taken from reference TRBV28 and TRBJ2-1): DVKVTQSSRYLVKRTGEKVFLECVQDMDHENMFWYRQDPGLGLRLIYFSYDVKMKEKGDIPEGYSVSREKKERFSLILESASTNQTSMYLCASSSRLAGDEQFFGPGTRLTVL.

The rearrangement uses TRBV4-2 and TRBJ2-7; 10 nucleotides match TRBD2. V lost 7 bases and J lost 2; bases outside the gene matches: 5. This CDR3 spans 14 amino acids. Germline V gives CDR1 LGHNA, CDR2 YNFKEQ. CDR3 in amino acids: CASTRTSGPYEQYF. The CDR3 bases are TGTGCCAGCACTCGGACTAGCGGTCCCTACGAGCAGTACTTC.

The V gene is TRBV5-4, the J gene TRBJ2-5; 10 nucleotides align to TRBD2. The length of the CDR3 is 14 residues. CDR1 and CDR2 (germline): SGHNT, YYREEE (reference sequence). The V segment lost 10 bases and the J segment 4 bases; nucleotides outside the gene matches: 10. The CDR3 reads CAVQTVAGGETQYF. CDR3 nucleotides: TGTGCCGTACAAACCGTAGCGGGAGGAGAGACCCAGTACTTC.

This clonotype was detected many times. The chain employs TRBV20-1 and TRBJ2-1; D gene ambiguous. The germline gives CDR1 DFQATT, CDR2 SNEGSKA (reference sequence). With 4 bases removed from V and 8 bases from J, the gap between germline ends came to 12 bases. The CDR3 is made up of 12 amino acids. Written as DNA, the CDR3 is TGCAGTGCTACTGGTGACTCTGATGAGCAGTTCTTC. Translation: CSATGDSDEQFF.

The chain uses TRBV7-6 and TRBJ2-3, with D perhaps TRBD1 or TRBD2 (6 bases each). Trimming left V 0 bases short and J 6 bases short, with 16 bases between. This CDR3 contains 16 residues. CDR1 SGHVS and CDR2 FNYEAQ come from the germline V gene. CDR3 protein: CASSLAGGGGGDTQYF. The CDR3 DNA sequence: TGTGCCAGCAGCTTAGCGGGAGGAGGGGGAGGCGATACGCAGTATTTT.

This clonotype was found once. The gene calls are TRBV28 and TRBJ1-4; TRBD1 matches 9 bases. V shed 5 bases and J 8 bases; nucleotides not matched to a gene: 12. The germline gives CDR1 MDHEN, CDR2 SYDVKM. CDR3 length equals 16 residues. This chain's CDR3 is CASSTTRQGGEEKLFF. The CDR3 DNA is TGTGCCAGCAGTACAACTCGACAGGGGGGAGAGGAAAAACTGTTTTTT.